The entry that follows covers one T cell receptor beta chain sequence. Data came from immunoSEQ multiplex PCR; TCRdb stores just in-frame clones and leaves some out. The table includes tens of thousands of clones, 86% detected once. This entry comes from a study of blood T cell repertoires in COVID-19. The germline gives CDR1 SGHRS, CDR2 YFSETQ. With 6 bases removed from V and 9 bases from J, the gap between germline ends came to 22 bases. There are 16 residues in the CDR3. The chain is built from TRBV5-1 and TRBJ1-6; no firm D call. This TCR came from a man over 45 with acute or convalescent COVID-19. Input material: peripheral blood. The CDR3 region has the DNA TGCGCCAGCACGGTTTGGAGGGTTGGTCGGATTTCACCCCTCCACTTT. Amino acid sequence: CASTVWRVGRISPLHF.